The TCR beta chain under discussion was sequenced for a study of T cells after yellow fever vaccination. This clonotype was picked up a small number of times. TCRdb re-called the 5' RACE reads through MiXCR, storing one row per CDR3 protein. Of a few hundred thousand distinct CDR3 sequences in the sample, 9.5% to 15% were seen once. The specimen was CD4+ T cells sorted from PBMCs, collected 15 days after the yellow fever booster vaccination. This receptor was taken from a man between 18 and 29 years old who received the YFV17D yellow fever vaccine.

The CDR3: CASSQGDSLAKNIQYF. The DNA for the CDR3 is TGCGCCAGCAGCCAAGGGGACAGTTTAGCCAAAAACATTCAGTACTTC. The gene calls are TRBV4-3 and TRBJ2-4, with TRBD1 matching over 7 bases. Germline CDR1 LGHNA, CDR2 YSLEER. The CDR3 has 16 amino acids. V dropped 1 base and J dropped 0; count of bases not matched to a gene: 3.